This TCR beta chain was documented in a study of shared clonotypes between healthy human individuals. Study results and caveats: Several donors shared approximately 5% of their naive CD4 clonotypes.

Positive CCR7 selection of CD45RO-negative cells yielded the naive CD8 cells, and terminally differentiated effector memory CD45RA+ cells were excluded. Only one count was recorded for this clone. The antigen is unknown. The assay was immunoSEQ multiplex PCR, and TCRdb's table has in-frame clones only and misses some. The sample carries hundreds of thousands of clones, around 96% recorded once. The clonotype was recovered from a woman aged 30 to 39 in good health. The material sequenced was naive CD8+ T cells sorted from blood.

CDR3 sequence (DNA): TGTGCCAGCAGCTCCGAGGGGGGACTAGCGTCTAGCTCCTACAATGAGCAGTTCTTC. This translates into CASSSEGGLASSSYNEQFF. This chain connects TRBV7-6 to TRBJ2-1; 10 positions match TRBD2. Losses at the gene ends were 4 bases for V and 0 bases for J; bases not matched to a gene: 12. The CDR3 runs to 19 residues. CDR1 and CDR2 (germline): SGHVS, FNYEAQ.